This is a list of T cell receptor beta chains from one sample in a study of T cells in Graves' hyperthyroidism and ophthalmopathy. One entry per CDR3 protein results from TCRdb running MiXCR on the multiplex PCR reads. Counted here are fewer than 650,000 distinct CDR3 sequences, 11% to 15% occurring once; the ten biggest clones make up 11% to 15%. The sequenced sample consisted of blood. These receptor sequences come from a middle-aged woman with Graves' hyperthyroidism. The conserved cysteine and the conserved F or W are not part of the CDR3 here.

V gene	J gene	CDR3 protein
TRBV18	TRBJ2-7	ASSPPSGNYEQY
TRBV4-1	TRBJ2-1	ASSQVSRREKMNEQF
TRBV28	TRBJ2-2	ASRLGQGASGELF
TRBV2	TRBJ2-1	ASSIIPTSSDEQF
TRBV27	TRBJ1-3	ASSSHTPGQGARWDSGNTIY
TRBV6-1	TRBJ2-5	ASSGLTSRTQETQY
TRBV11-2	TRBJ2-1	AGGGGGNEQF
TRBV7-2	TRBJ2-7	ASSLLRNAYEQY
TRBV10-3	TRBJ2-2	AISEGLRQSTGELF
TRBV20-1	TRBJ2-7	SARDYGFEQY
TRBV11-2	TRBJ2-5	ASSLDLVGQGEPQY
TRBV24-1	TRBJ2-1	ATSDSVKSYNEQF